This is a list of T cell receptor beta chains from one sample in a study of neurological immune-mediated disorders. Each CDR3 protein is one row after TCRdb ran MiXCR on the 5' RACE reads. Of roughly 56,000 distinct CDR3 sequences listed, 3% to 4% are singletons. Sequencing was done on a sample of PBMCs. These receptor sequences come from a woman between 55 and 75 years old with multiple sclerosis. The CDR3 runs from the conserved cysteine through the conserved F or W. The D gene is left open where the match is weak. Where a row states a size, it is once, few, many or the class of an expanded clone; other rows omit it.

clone_size: many; cdr3_length: 16; d_call: -; j_call: TRBJ2-2; v_call: TRBV5-1; cdr3_nt: TGCGCCAGCAGCTTGATCGACAGGCCGAACACCGGGGAGCTGTTTTTT; cdr3_aa: CASSLIDRPNTGELFF
clone_size: many; cdr3_length: 11; d_call: -; j_call: TRBJ1-2; v_call: TRBV20-1; cdr3_nt: TGCGGGGGTGACAGCAACTATGGCTACACCTTC; cdr3_aa: CGGDSNYGYTF
clone_size: many; cdr3_length: 15; d_call: TRBD1; j_call: TRBJ2-1; v_call: TRBV5-6; cdr3_nt: TGTGCCAGCAGCTTGGATTACAGGGGGCGCATGGAGCAGTTCTTC; cdr3_aa: CASSLDYRGRMEQFF
clone_size: many; cdr3_length: 12; d_call: -; j_call: TRBJ2-5; v_call: TRBV15; cdr3_nt: TGTGCCACCAGCAGAGATATAGAGACCCAGTACTTC; cdr3_aa: CATSRDIETQYF
clone_size: -; cdr3_length: 15; d_call: TRBD1; j_call: TRBJ2-7; v_call: TRBV3-1; cdr3_nt: TGTGCCAGCAGCCAAGGTGCAGGGGGCGCCTACGAGCAGTACTTC; cdr3_aa: CASSQGAGGAYEQYF
clone_size: -; cdr3_length: 13; d_call: -; j_call: TRBJ2-1; v_call: TRBV11-3; cdr3_nt: TGTGCCAGCAGCTTAGGGGACTACAATGAGCAGTTCTTC; cdr3_aa: CASSLGDYNEQFF
clone_size: many; cdr3_length: 15; d_call: TRBD1; j_call: TRBJ1-5; v_call: TRBV12-3/TRBV12-4; cdr3_nt: TGTGCCAGCAGTGAAAATACAGGGGGCAATCAGCCCCAGCATTTT; cdr3_aa: CASSENTGGNQPQHF
clone_size: -; cdr3_length: 14; d_call: -; j_call: TRBJ1-1; v_call: TRBV20-1; cdr3_nt: TGCAGTGCTAGAGATCCTAGGAAGGGCACTGAAGCTTTCTTT; cdr3_aa: CSARDPRKGTEAFF
clone_size: many; cdr3_length: 15; d_call: TRBD2; j_call: TRBJ2-1; v_call: TRBV27; cdr3_nt: TGTGCCAGCAGTTGGAGGACTAGCCCTTACAATGAGCAGTTCTTC; cdr3_aa: CASSWRTSPYNEQFF
clone_size: many; cdr3_length: 16; d_call: -; j_call: TRBJ2-3; v_call: TRBV5-1; cdr3_nt: TGCGCCAGCAGCTTGGAAGCTAGAGTTTACATAAATACGCAGTATTTT; cdr3_aa: CASSLEARVYINTQYF
clone_size: many; cdr3_length: 13; d_call: -; j_call: TRBJ1-1; v_call: TRBV11-1; cdr3_nt: TGTGCCAGCGGTAGAGTTATGAACACTGAAGCTTTCTTT; cdr3_aa: CASGRVMNTEAFF
clone_size: -; cdr3_length: 14; d_call: -; j_call: TRBJ1-6; v_call: TRBV5-6; cdr3_nt: TGTGCCAGCAGCTTTATCGAGTTAGGTTCACCCCTCCACTTT; cdr3_aa: CASSFIELGSPLHF
clone_size: many; cdr3_length: 16; d_call: TRBD1; j_call: TRBJ2-7; v_call: TRBV12-3/TRBV12-4; cdr3_nt: TGTGCCAGCAGACAAGCCGGCAGGGGGCGCTCCTACGAGCAGTACTTC; cdr3_aa: CASRQAGRGRSYEQYF
clone_size: many; cdr3_length: 13; d_call: -; j_call: TRBJ1-5; v_call: TRBV18; cdr3_nt: TGTGCCAGCTCACCCGCCTTGAATCAGCCCCAGCATTTT; cdr3_aa: CASSPALNQPQHF
clone_size: many; cdr3_length: 15; d_call: -; j_call: TRBJ1-5; v_call: TRBV5-6; cdr3_nt: TGTGCCAGCAGCTTGTTCAAAGATAGCAATCAGCCCCAGCATTTT; cdr3_aa: CASSLFKDSNQPQHF
clone_size: many; cdr3_length: 15; d_call: TRBD2; j_call: TRBJ2-7; v_call: TRBV5-6; cdr3_nt: TGTGCCAGCAGCTGGGGACTAGCGGTCTCCAACGAGCAGTACTTC; cdr3_aa: CASSWGLAVSNEQYF
clone_size: many; cdr3_length: 15; d_call: TRBD1; j_call: TRBJ1-6; v_call: TRBV7-2; cdr3_nt: TGTGCCAGCAGCCCCCGACAGGGTGGTTCCTCACCCCTCCACTTT; cdr3_aa: CASSPRQGGSSPLHF
clone_size: many; cdr3_length: 17; d_call: TRBD2; j_call: TRBJ2-1; v_call: TRBV12-3/TRBV12-4; cdr3_nt: TGTGCCAGCAGACCGGGGACTAGCGGGAGGATAGGCAATGAGCAGTTCTTC; cdr3_aa: CASRPGTSGRIGNEQFF
clone_size: many; cdr3_length: 13; d_call: TRBD1; j_call: TRBJ2-7; v_call: TRBV27; cdr3_nt: TGTGCCAGCAGCCCGGACAGGGGCAACGAGCAGTACTTC; cdr3_aa: CASSPDRGNEQYF
clone_size: many; cdr3_length: 14; d_call: -; j_call: TRBJ1-1; v_call: TRBV2; cdr3_nt: TGTGCCAGCAGGGCCGGGACACAGAACACTGAAGCTTTCTTT; cdr3_aa: CASRAGTQNTEAFF
clone_size: many; cdr3_length: 14; d_call: -; j_call: TRBJ2-3; v_call: TRBV5-1; cdr3_nt: TGCGCCAGCAGCTCCACTGGAGGTCCAGATACGCAGTATTTT; cdr3_aa: CASSSTGGPDTQYF
clone_size: many; cdr3_length: 15; d_call: TRBD2; j_call: TRBJ2-1; v_call: TRBV28; cdr3_nt: TGTGCCAGCTCCCGGACTAGCGGGAGTCACAACGAGCAGTTCTTC; cdr3_aa: CASSRTSGSHNEQFF
clone_size: many; cdr3_length: 13; d_call: -; j_call: TRBJ2-3; v_call: TRBV5-1; cdr3_nt: TGCGCCAGCAGCTTGAGGACAACAGATACGCAGTATTTT; cdr3_aa: CASSLRTTDTQYF
clone_size: many; cdr3_length: 16; d_call: -; j_call: TRBJ1-2; v_call: TRBV4-2; cdr3_nt: TGTGCCAGCAGCCCCCAACGGGACCGATATAACTATGGCTACACCTTC; cdr3_aa: CASSPQRDRYNYGYTF
clone_size: many; cdr3_length: 16; d_call: TRBD2; j_call: TRBJ2-7; v_call: TRBV27; cdr3_nt: TGTGCCAGCAGTCCCCTGGGAGCGGGAGGCTCCTACGAGCAGTACTTC; cdr3_aa: CASSPLGAGGSYEQYF
clone_size: many; cdr3_length: 12; d_call: -; j_call: TRBJ2-1; v_call: TRBV20-1; cdr3_nt: TGCAGTGCTAGTGCGGGGTACAATGAGCAGTTCTTC; cdr3_aa: CSASAGYNEQFF
clone_size: many; cdr3_length: 15; d_call: -; j_call: TRBJ2-3; v_call: TRBV5-1; cdr3_nt: TGCGCCAGCAGCTTGGACGGGACCCCCACTCCCCCGCAGTATTTT; cdr3_aa: CASSLDGTPTPPQYF
clone_size: many; cdr3_length: 13; d_call: -; j_call: TRBJ2-6; v_call: TRBV30; cdr3_nt: TGTGCCTGGAGTGTAACTGGGGCCAACGTCCTGACTTTC; cdr3_aa: CAWSVTGANVLTF
clone_size: many; cdr3_length: 15; d_call: TRBD1; j_call: TRBJ2-1; v_call: TRBV7-2; cdr3_nt: TGTGCCAGCAGCGCTTGGACAGGCGTCTACAATGAGCAGTTCTTC; cdr3_aa: CASSAWTGVYNEQFF
clone_size: many; cdr3_length: 14; d_call: -; j_call: TRBJ1-4; v_call: TRBV12-3/TRBV12-4; cdr3_nt: TGTGCCAGCAGTTTACTGGGACGGCCTGAAAAACTGTTTTTT; cdr3_aa: CASSLLGRPEKLFF
clone_size: many; cdr3_length: 13; d_call: -; j_call: TRBJ1-2; v_call: TRBV6-5; cdr3_nt: TGTGCCAGCACCAACAGGCAGCTGGATGGCTACACCTTC; cdr3_aa: CASTNRQLDGYTF
clone_size: many; cdr3_length: 12; d_call: -; j_call: TRBJ2-2; v_call: TRBV6-5; cdr3_nt: TGTGCCAGCGCAACAGGGTTCAGGGAGCTGTTTTTT; cdr3_aa: CASATGFRELFF
clone_size: many; cdr3_length: 13; d_call: -; j_call: TRBJ1-2; v_call: TRBV3-1; cdr3_nt: TGTGCCAGCAGCCAAGATCTGGGGCATGGCTACACCTTC; cdr3_aa: CASSQDLGHGYTF
clone_size: many; cdr3_length: 13; d_call: TRBD1; j_call: TRBJ2-7; v_call: TRBV6-1; cdr3_nt: TGTGCCAGCAGGAAGACAGGGCTGTACGAGCAGTACTTC; cdr3_aa: CASRKTGLYEQYF